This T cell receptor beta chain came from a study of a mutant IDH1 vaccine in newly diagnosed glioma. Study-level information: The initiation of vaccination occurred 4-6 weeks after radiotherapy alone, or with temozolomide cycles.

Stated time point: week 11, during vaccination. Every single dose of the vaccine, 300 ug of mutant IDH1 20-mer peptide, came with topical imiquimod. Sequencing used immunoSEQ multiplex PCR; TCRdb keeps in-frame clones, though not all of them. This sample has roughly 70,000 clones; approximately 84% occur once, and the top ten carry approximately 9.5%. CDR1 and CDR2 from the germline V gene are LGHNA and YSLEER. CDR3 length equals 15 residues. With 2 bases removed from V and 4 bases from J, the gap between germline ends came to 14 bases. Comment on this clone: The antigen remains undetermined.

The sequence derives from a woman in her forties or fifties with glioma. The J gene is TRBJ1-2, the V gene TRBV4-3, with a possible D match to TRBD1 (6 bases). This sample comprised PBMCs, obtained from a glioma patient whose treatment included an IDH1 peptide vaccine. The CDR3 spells CASSQRTTGLYGYTF. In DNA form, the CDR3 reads TGCGCCAGCAGCCAACGAACAACAGGGCTCTATGGCTACACCTTC.